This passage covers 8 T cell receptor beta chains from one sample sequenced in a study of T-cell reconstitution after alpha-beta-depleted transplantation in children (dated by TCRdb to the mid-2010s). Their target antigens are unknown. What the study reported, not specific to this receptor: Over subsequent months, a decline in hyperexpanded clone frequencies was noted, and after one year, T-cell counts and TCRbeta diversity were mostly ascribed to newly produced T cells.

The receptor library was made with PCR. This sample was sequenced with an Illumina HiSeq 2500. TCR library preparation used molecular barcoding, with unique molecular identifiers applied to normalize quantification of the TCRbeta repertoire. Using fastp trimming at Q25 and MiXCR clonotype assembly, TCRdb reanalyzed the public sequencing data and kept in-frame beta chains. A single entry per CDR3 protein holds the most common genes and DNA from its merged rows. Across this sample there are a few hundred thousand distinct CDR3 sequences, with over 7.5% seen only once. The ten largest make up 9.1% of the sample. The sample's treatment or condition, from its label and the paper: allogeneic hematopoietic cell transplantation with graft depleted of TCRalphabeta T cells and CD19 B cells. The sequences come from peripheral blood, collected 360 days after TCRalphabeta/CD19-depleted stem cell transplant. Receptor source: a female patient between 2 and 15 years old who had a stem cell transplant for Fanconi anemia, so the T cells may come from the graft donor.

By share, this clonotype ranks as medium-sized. The CDR3 here is CASSEALQIYNEQFF. DNA of the CDR3: TGTGCCAGCAGTGAAGCGCTTCAGATTTACAATGAGCAGTTCTTC. V is TRBV2 and J is TRBJ2-1; D unclear. Per germline, CDR1 SNHLY and CDR2 FYNNEI. This CDR3 contains 15 residues. V was shortened by 0 bases and J by 4 bases, with 10 bases between the two germline ends.

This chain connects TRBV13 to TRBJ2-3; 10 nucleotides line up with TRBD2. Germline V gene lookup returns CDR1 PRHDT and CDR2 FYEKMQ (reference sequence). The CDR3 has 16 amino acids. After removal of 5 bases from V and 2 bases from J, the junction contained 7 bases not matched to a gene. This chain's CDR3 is CASSDSGLASTDTQYF. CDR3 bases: TGTGCCAGCAGCGACTCGGGACTAGCGTCCACAGATACGCAGTATTTT.

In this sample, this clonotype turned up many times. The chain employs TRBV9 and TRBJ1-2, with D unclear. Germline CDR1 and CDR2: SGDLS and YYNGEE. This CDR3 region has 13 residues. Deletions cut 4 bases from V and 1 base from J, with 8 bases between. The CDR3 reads CASSQEFNYGYTF. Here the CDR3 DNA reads TGTGCCAGCAGCCAGGAATTTAACTATGGCTACACCTTC. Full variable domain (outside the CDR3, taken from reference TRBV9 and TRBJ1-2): DSGVTQTPKHLITATGQRVTLRCSPRSGDLSVYWYQQSLDQGLQFLIQYYNGEERAKGNILERFSAQQFPDLHSELNLSSLELGDSALYFCASSQEFNYGYTFGSGTRLTVV.

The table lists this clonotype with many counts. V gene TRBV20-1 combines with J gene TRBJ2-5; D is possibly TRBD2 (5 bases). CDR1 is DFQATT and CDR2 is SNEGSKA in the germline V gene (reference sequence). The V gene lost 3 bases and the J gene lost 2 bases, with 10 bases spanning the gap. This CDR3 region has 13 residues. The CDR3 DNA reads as TGCAGTGCTAGCGGGGAGCAACAAGAGACCCAGTACTTC. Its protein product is CSASGEQQETQYF.

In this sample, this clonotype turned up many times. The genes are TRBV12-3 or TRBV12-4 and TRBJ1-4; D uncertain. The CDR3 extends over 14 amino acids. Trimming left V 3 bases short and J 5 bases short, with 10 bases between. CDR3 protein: CASSFRETNEKLFF. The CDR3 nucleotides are TGTGCCAGCAGTTTCCGGGAGACCAATGAAAAACTGTTTTTT.

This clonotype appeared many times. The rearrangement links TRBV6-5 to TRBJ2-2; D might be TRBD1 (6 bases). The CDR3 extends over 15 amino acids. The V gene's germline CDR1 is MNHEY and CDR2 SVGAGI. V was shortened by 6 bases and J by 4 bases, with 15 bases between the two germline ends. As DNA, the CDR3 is TGTGCCAGCAGCCTTGCAGGGACATCCACCGGGGAGCTGTTTTTT. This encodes CASSLAGTSTGELFF.

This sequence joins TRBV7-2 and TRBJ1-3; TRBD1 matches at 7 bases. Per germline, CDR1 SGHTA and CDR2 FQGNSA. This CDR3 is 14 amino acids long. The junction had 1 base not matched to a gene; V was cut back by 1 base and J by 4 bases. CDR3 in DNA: TGTGCCAGCAGCTTAGGGGGACAGGGAAACACCATATATTTT. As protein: CASSLGGQGNTIYF.

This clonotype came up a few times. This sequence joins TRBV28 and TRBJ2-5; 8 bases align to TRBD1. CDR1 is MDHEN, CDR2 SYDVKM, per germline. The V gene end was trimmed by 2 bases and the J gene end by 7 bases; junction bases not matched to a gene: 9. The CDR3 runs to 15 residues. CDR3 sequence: CASSLLDRGKGTQYF. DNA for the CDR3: TGTGCCAGCAGTTTACTCGACAGGGGAAAGGGGACCCAGTACTTC.